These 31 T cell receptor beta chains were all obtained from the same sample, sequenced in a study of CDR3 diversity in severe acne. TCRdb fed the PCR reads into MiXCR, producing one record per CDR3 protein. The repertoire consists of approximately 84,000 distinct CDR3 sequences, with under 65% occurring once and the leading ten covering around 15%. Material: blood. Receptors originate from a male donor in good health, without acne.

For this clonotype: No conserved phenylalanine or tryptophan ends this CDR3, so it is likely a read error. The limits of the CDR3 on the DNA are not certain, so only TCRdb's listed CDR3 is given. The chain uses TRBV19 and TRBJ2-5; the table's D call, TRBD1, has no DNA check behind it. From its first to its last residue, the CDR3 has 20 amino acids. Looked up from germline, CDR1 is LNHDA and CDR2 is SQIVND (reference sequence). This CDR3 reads CASSRWTGGLTRNYGYTFGS.

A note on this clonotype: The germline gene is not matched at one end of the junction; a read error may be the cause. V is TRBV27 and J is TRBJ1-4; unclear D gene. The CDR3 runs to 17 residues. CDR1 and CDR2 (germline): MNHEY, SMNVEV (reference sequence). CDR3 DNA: TGTGCCAGCGGTTTAGTCCCGGTCCGGGTCCTTAATGAAAAACTGTTTTTT. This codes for CASGLVPVRVLNEKLFF. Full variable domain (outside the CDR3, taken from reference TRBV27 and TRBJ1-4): EAQVTQNPRYLITVTGKKLTVTCSQNMNHEYMSWYRQDPGLGLRQIYYSMNVEVTDKGDVPEGYKVSRKEKRNFPLILESPSPNQTSLYFCASGLVPVRVLNEKLFFGSGTQLSVL.

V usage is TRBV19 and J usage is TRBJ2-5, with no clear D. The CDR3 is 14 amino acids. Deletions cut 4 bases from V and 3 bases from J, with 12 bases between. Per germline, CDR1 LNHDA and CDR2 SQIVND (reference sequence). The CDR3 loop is CASSRPGPKETQYF. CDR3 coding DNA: TGTGCCAGTAGTAGGCCAGGACCCAAAGAGACCCAGTACTTC. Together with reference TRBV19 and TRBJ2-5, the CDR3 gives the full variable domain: DGGITQSPKYLFRKEGQNVTLSCEQNLNHDAMYWYRQDPGQGLRLIYYSQIVNDFQKGDIAEGYSVSREKKESFPLTVTSAQKNPTAFYLCASSRPGPKETQYFGPGTRLLVL.

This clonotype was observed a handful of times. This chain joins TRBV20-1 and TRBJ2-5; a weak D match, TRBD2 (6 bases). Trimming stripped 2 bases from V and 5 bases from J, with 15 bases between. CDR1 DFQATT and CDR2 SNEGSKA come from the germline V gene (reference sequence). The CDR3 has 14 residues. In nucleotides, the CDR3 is TGCAGTGCTAGAATGGTGGGAGGAGGGGAGACCCAGTACTTC. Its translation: CSARMVGGGETQYF.

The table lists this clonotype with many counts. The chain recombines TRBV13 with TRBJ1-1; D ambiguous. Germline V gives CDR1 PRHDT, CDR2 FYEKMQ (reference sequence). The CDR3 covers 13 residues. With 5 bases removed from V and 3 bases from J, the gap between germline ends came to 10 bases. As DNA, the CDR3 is TGTGCCAGCAGCCTACGAAGGGACACTGAAGCTTTCTTT. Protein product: CASSLRRDTEAFF.

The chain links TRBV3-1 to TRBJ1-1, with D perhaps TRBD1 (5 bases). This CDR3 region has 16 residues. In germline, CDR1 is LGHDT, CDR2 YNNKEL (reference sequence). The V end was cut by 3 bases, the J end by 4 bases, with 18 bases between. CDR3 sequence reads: CASSHEGRIMSTEAFF. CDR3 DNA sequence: TGTGCCAGCAGCCATGAGGGGCGGATAATGAGCACTGAAGCTTTCTTT. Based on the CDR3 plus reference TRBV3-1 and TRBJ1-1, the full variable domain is DTAVSQTPKYLVTQMGNDKSIKCEQNLGHDTMYWYKQDSKKFLKIMFSYNNKELIINETVPNRFSPKSPDKAHLNLHINSLELGDSAVYFCASSHEGRIMSTEAFFGQGTRLTVV.

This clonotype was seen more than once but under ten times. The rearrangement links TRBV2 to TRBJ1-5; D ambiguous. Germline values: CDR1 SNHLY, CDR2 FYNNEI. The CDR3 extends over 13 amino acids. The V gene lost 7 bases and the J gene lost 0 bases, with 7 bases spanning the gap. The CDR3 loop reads CASIKDSNQPQHF. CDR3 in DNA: TGTGCCAGCATCAAAGATAGCAATCAGCCCCAGCATTTT.

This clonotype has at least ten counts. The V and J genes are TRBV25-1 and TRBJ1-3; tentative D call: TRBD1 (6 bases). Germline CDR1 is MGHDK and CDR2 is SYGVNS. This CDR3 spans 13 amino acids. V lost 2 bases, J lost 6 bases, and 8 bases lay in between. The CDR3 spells CASSEAGANTIYF. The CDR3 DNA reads TGTGCCAGCAGTGAAGCAGGGGCAAACACCATATATTTT.

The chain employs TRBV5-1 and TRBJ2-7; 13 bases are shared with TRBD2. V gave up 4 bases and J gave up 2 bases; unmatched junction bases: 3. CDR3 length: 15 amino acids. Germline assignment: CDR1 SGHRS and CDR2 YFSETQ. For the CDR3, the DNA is TGCGCCAGCAGCGGGGGACTAGCGGGGACCTACGAGCAGTACTTC. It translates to CASSGGLAGTYEQYF.

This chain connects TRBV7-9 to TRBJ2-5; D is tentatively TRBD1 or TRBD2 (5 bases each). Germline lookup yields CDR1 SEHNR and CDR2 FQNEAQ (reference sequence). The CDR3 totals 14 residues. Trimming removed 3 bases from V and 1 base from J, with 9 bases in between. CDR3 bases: TGTGCCAGCAGCTTGGGGACCGTCCAAGAGACCCAGTACTTC. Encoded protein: CASSLGTVQETQYF. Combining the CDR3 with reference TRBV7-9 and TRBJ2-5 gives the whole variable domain DTGVSQNPRHKITKRGQNVTFRCDPISEHNRLYWYRQTLGQGPEFLTYFQNEAQLEKSRLLSDRFSAERPKGSFSTLEIQRTEQGDSAMYLCASSLGTVQETQYFGPGTRLLVL.

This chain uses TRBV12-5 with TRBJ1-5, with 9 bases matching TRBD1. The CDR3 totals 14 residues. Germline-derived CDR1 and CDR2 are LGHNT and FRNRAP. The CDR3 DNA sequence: TGTGCCAGCAGTCCCAGGACAGGGGTAGAGACCCAGCATTTT. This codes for CASSPRTGVETQHF.

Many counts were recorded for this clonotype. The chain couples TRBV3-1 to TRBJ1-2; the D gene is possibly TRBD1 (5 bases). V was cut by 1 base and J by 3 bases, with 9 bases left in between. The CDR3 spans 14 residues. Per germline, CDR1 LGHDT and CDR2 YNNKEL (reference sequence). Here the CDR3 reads CASSQASGDYGYTF. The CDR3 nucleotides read TGTGCCAGCAGCCAAGCGTCGGGGGACTATGGCTACACCTTC. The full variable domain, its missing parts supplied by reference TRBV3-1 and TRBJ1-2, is DTAVSQTPKYLVTQMGNDKSIKCEQNLGHDTMYWYKQDSKKFLKIMFSYNNKELIINETVPNRFSPKSPDKAHLNLHINSLELGDSAVYFCASSQASGDYGYTFGSGTRLTVV.

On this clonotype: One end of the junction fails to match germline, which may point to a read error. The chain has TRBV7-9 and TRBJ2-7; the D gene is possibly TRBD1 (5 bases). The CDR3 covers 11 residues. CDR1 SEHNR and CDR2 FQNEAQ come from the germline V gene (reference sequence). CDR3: CASRQGYEQHF. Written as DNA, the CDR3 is TGTGCCAGTAGGCAGGGTTACGAGCAGCACTTC.

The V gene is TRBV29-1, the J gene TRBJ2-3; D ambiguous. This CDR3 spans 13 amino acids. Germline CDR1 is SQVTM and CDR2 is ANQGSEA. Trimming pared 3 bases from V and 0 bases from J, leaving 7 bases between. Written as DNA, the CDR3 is TGCAGCGTTGATGGGGTCAGCACAGATACGCAGTATTTT. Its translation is CSVDGVSTDTQYF.

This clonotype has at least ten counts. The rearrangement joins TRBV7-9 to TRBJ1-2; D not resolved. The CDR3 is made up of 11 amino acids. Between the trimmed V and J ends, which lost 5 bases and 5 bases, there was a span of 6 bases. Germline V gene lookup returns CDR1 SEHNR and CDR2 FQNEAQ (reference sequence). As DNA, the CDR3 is TGTGCCAGCAGCGCAACGTATGGCTACACCTTC. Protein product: CASSATYGYTF.

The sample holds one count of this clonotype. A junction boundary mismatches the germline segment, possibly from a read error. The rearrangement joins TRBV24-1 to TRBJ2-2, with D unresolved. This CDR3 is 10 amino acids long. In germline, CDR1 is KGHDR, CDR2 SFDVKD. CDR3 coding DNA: TGTGCCACCAGTGATTTTCCGAGGATTTTT. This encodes CATSDFPRIF.

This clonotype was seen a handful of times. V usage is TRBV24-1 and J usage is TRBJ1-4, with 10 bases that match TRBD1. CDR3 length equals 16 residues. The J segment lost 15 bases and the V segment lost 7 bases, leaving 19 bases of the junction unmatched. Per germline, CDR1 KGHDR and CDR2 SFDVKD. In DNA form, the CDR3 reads TGTGCCACCAGCGACCCTCGACAGGGGGCTGAGGAAGAGTTGTTTTTT. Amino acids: CATSDPRQGAEEELFF.

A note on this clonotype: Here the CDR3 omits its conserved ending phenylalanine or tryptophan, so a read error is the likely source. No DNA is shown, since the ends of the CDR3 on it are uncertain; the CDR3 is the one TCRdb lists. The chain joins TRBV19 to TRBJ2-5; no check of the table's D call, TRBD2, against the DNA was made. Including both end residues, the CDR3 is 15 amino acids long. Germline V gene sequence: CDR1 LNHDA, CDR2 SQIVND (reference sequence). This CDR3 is CASRGGEFYGYTFGS.

CDR3 DNA sequence: TGTGCCACCAGCGGGCTAGCTGGCGATACGCAGTATTTT. Encoded protein: CATSGLAGDTQYF. J is TRBJ2-3 and V is TRBV15; a possible D gene is TRBD2 (5 bases). The ends were cut back, 5 bases at V and 6 bases at J, with 12 bases in the middle. The germline V gene encodes CDR1 LNHNV and CDR2 YYDKDF (reference sequence). The CDR3 consists of 13 residues.

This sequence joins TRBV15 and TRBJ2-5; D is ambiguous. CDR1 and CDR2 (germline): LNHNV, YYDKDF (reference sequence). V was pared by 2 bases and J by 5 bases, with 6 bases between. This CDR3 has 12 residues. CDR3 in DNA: TGTGCCACCAGCAGACCCGGGGAGACCCAGTACTTC. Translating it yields CATSRPGETQYF.

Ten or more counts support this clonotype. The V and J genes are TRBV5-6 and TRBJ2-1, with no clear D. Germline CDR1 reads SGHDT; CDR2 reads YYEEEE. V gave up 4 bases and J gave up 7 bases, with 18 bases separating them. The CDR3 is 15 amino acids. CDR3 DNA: TGTGCCAGCAGCCTACTTCTGGGATTGCGGAATGAGCAGTTCTTC. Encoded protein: CASSLLLGLRNEQFF. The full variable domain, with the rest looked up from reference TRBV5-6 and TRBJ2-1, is DAGVTQSPTHLIKTRGQQVTLRCSPKSGHDTVSWYQQALGQGPQFIFQYYEEEERQRGNFPDRFSGHQFPNYSSELNVNALLLGDSALYLCASSLLLGLRNEQFFGPGTRLTVL.

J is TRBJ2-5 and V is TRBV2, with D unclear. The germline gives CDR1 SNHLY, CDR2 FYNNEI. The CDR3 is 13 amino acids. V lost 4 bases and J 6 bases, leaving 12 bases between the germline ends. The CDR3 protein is CASSVSDSKTQYF. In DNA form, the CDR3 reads TGTGCCAGCAGTGTTTCTGATTCGAAGACCCAGTACTTC.

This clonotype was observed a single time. The DNA of the CDR3 is TGTGCCACCAGTGGCCCGGGACAGGAGCCTCATCAGCCCCAGCATTTT. It yields the protein CATSGPGQEPHQPQHF. The chain links TRBV24-1 to TRBJ1-5, with 8 bases identical to TRBD1. The CDR3 is 16 amino acids. Germline CDR1 is KGHDR and CDR2 is SFDVKD. Trimming cost V 5 bases and J 5 bases; bases outside gene matches: 10.

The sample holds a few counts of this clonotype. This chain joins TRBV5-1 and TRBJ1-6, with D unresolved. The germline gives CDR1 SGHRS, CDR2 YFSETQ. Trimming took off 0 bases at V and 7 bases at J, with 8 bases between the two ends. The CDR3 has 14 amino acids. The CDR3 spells CASSLEGWNSPLHF. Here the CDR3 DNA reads TGCGCCAGCAGCTTGGAAGGATGGAATTCACCCCTCCACTTT.

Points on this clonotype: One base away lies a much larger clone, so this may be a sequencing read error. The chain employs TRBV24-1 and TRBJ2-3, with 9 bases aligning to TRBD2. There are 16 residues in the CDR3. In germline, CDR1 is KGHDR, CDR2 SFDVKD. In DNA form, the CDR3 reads TGTACCACCAGGTTTACTAGCGGGCCAAGCACAGATACGCAGTATTTT. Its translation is CTTRFTSGPSTDTQYF.

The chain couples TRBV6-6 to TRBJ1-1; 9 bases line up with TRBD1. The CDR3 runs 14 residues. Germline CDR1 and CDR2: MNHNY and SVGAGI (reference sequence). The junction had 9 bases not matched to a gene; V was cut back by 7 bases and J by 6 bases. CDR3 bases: TGTGCCAGCATTTCGGGACAGGGAGGACCTGAAGCTTTCTTT. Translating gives CASISGQGGPEAFF.

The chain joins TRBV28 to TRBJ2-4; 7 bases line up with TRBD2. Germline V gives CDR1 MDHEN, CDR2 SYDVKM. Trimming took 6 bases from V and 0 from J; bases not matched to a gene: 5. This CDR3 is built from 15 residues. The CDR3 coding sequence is TGTGCCAGCAGCCCGACTAGCCTAGCCAAAAACATTCAGTACTTC. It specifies CASSPTSLAKNIQYF.

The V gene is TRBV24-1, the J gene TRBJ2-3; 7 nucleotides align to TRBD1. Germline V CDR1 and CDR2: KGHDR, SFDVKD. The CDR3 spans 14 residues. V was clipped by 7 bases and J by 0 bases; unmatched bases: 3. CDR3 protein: CATSETGSTDTQYF. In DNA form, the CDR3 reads TGTGCCACCAGCGAGACAGGGAGCACAGATACGCAGTATTTT.

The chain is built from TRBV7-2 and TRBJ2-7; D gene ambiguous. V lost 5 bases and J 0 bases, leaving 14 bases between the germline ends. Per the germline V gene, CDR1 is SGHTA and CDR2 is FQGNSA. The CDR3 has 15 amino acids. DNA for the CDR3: TGTGCCAGCAGCCAAGGGCCAGCGAACTCCTACGAGCAGTACTTC. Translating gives CASSQGPANSYEQYF.

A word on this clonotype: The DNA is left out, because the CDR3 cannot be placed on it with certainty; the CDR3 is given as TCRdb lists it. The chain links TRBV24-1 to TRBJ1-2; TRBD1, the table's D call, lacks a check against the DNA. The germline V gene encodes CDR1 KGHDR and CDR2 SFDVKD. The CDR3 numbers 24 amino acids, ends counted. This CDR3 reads CATSDSAMYFCASSAQGESYGYTF.

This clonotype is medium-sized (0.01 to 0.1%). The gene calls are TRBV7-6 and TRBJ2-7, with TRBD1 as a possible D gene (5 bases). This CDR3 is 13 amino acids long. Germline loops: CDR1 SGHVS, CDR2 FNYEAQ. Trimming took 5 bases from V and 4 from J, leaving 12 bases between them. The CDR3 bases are TGTGCCAGCAGCCCCGAGGACAATTACGAGCAGTACTTC. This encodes CASSPEDNYEQYF.